The 6 T cell receptor beta chains below come from one sample, sequenced in a study of regulatory T cells in long-lasting Graves disease. Sequencing libraries for TCR beta were prepared with iRepertoire HTBI primers and Arm-PCR of CDR3 regions. From the multiplex PCR reads, TCRdb called clonotypes with MiXCR, one entry per CDR3 protein. The sample carries over 650,000 distinct CDR3 sequences, approximately 31% recorded once. Time point described: persistent/refractory GD, antithyroid drugs over 5 years with positive TRAb. With RNA extracted from PBMCs as input, the TCR library was made. Sequences were derived from peripheral blood mononuclear cells (PBMCs), sampled when the disease was refractory, from a patient treated with antithyroid drugs. These receptors came from a female donor with Graves disease.

The rearrangement links TRBV11-2 to TRBJ2-1; D is tentatively TRBD1 or TRBD2 (5 bases each). The V gene's germline CDR1 is SGHAT and CDR2 FQNNGV. The CDR3 consists of 14 residues. Trimming removed 5 bases at V and 3 bases at J, with 11 bases between. CDR3 region: CASSTGPNYNEQFF. CDR3 coding DNA: TGTGCCAGCAGCACGGGACCCAACTACAATGAGCAGTTCTTC.

This clonotype was counted ten times or more. This chain connects TRBV2 to TRBJ2-5; D tentatively fits TRBD1 or TRBD2 (5 bases each). CDR3 length: 13 residues. Germline loops: CDR1 SNHLY, CDR2 FYNNEI. V was cut by 11 bases and J by 2 bases, with 15 bases left in between. CDR3 protein: CASPGAEQETQYF. The CDR3 DNA sequence: TGTGCCTCCCCCGGGGCAGAACAAGAGACCCAGTACTTC.

With regard to this clonotype: Given a much more abundant clone one base away, this may be a read error. The V call is TRBV27, the J call TRBJ1-2; 12 bases map to TRBD1. This CDR3 comprises 19 residues. Germline V gene data show CDR1 as MNHEY and CDR2 as SMNVEV (reference sequence). V lost 0 bases and J lost 6; bases outside the gene matches: 14. The CDR3 nucleotides are TGTGCCAGCAGTTTATCCATCCGGGACAGGGGGCGGATACACCATGGCTACACCTTC. Translation gives CASSLSIRDRGRIHHGYTF.

This clonotype was counted only a few times. The CDR3: CASSPTGGKADTQYF. In nucleotides, the CDR3 is TGTGCCAGCAGCCCGACAGGGGGAAAAGCGGATACGCAGTATTTT. The chain couples TRBV12-3 or TRBV12-4 to TRBJ2-3; TRBD1 matches 9 bases. V lost 6 bases to trimming and J lost 6 bases; unmatched junction nucleotides: 10. This CDR3 spans 15 amino acids.

This clonotype was recorded at least ten times. The rearrangement links TRBV28 to TRBJ1-1; no clear D gene. The CDR3 runs to 15 residues. Trimming left V 6 bases short and J 1 base short, with 15 bases between. Per germline, CDR1 MDHEN and CDR2 SYDVKM. The CDR3 reads CASRILHASNTEAFF. CDR3 coding DNA: TGTGCCAGCAGAATTTTACACGCGTCGAACACTGAAGCTTTCTTT.

V and J are TRBV7-9 and TRBJ1-4; no firm D call. Germline V lookup: CDR1 SEHNR, CDR2 FQNEAQ (reference sequence). Between the trimmed V and J ends, which lost 7 bases and 0 bases, there was a span of 15 bases. The CDR3 totals 16 residues. The chain's CDR3 is CASTRFTEATNEKLFF. The CDR3 nucleotides are TGTGCCAGCACGCGTTTCACGGAAGCAACTAATGAAAAACTGTTTTTT. Full variable domain (rest looked up from reference TRBV7-9 and TRBJ1-4): DTGVSQNPRHKITKRGQNVTFRCDPISEHNRLYWYRQTLGQGPEFLTYFQNEAQLEKSRLLSDRFSAERPKGSFSTLEIQRTEQGDSAMYLCASTRFTEATNEKLFFGSGTQLSVL.